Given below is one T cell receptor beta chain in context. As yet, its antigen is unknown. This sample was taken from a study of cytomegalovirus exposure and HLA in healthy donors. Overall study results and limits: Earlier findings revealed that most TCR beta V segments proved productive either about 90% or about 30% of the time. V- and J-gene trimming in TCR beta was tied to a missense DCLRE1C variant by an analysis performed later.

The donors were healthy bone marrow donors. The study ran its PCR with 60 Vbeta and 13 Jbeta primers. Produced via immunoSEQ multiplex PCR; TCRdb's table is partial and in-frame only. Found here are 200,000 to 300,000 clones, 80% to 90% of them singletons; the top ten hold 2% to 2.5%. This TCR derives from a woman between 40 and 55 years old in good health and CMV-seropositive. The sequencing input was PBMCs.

The CDR3 DNA is TGTGCCAGCAGTTTAGACAGGGGGCTGAACACTGAAGCTTTCTTT. It yields the protein CASSLDRGLNTEAFF. The rearrangement links TRBV28 to TRBJ1-1, with TRBD1 matching over 10 bases. The CDR3 loop spans 15 amino acids. V was clipped by 2 bases and J by 0 bases; unmatched bases: 0. Germline loops: CDR1 MDHEN, CDR2 SYDVKM.